This T cell receptor beta chain was obtained from a study of beta chain features in type 1 diabetes. Study findings and constraints: All four CD4+ subsets from Type 1 diabetes patients carried moderately but significantly shorter TCRB CDR3s.

The isolated RNA, all of it, was reverse transcribed, so expressed TCRB transcripts were what got sequenced. The method was immunoSEQ multiplex PCR; TCRdb's version includes in-frame clones alone and lacks a portion of them. The sample lists 250,000 to 300,000 clones, approximately 25% occurring once. This CDR3 spans 14 amino acids. J lost 7 bases, V lost 3 bases, and 7 bases had no gene match. The germline CDR1 and CDR2 sequences are MDHEN and SYDVKM. There are a few counts of this clone. As yet, its antigen is unknown. This clonotype originated in a woman in her thirties with type 1 diabetes. Material: naive CD4+ T cells from blood. This chain connects TRBV28 to TRBJ1-2, with 8 bases lining up with TRBD1. CDR3 bases: TGTGCCAGCAGTTTGGGCAGGGGGCGTTTTGGCTACACCTTC. Translated: CASSLGRGRFGYTF.